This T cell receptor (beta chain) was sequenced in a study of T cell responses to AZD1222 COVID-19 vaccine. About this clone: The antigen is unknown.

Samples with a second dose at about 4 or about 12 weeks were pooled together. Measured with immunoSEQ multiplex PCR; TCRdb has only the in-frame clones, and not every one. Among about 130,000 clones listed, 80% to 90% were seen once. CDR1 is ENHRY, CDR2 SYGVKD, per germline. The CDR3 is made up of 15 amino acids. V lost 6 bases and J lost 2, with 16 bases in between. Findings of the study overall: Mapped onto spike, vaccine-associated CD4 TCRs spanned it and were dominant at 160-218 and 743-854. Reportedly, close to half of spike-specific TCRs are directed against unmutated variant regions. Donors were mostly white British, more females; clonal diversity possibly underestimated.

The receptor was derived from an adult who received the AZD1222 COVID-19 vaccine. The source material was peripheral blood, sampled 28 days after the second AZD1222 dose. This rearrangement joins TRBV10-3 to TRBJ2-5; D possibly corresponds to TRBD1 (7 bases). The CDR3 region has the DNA TGTGCCATCAGCCCCCGGGACAGCGGGCAAGAGACCCAGTACTTC. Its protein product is CAISPRDSGQETQYF.